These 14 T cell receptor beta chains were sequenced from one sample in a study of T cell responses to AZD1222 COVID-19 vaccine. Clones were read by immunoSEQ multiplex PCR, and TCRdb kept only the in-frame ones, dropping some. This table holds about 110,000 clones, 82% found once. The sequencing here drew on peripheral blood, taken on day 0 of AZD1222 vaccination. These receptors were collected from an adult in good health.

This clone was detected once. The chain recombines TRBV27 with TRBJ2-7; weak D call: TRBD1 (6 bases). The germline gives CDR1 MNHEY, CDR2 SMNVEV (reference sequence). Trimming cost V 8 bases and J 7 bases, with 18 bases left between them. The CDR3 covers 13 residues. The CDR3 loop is CASSPQGPGEQYF. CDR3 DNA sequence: TGTGCCAGCTCCCCCCAGGGGCCGGGGGAGCAGTACTTC.

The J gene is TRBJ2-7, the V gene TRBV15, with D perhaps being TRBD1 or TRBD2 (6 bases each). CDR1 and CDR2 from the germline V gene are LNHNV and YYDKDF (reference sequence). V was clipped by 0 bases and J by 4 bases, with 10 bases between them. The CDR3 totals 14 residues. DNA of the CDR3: TGTGCCACCAGCAGAGATAAGGGGGGATACGAGCAGTACTTC. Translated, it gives CATSRDKGGYEQYF.

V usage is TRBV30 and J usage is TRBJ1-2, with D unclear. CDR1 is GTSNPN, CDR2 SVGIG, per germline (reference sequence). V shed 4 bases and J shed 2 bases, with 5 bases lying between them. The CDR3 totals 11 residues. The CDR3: CAWKGNYGYTF. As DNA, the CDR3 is TGTGCCTGGAAGGGAAACTATGGCTACACCTTC.

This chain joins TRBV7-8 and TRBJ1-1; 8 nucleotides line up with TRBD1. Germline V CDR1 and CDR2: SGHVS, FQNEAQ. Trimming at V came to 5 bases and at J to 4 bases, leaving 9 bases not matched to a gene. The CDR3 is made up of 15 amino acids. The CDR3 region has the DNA TGTGCCAGCAGCCTCGGAACAGGGGGTAGCACTGAAGCTTTCTTT. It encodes CASSLGTGGSTEAFF.

In DNA, the CDR3 is TGTGCCAGTAGCACAGGGTCTGGTCGACAGCCCCAGCATTTT. This gives the protein CASSTGSGRQPQHF. This chain connects TRBV19 to TRBJ1-5; D may be TRBD1 (6 bases). From germline, CDR1 is LNHDA and CDR2 SQIVND (reference sequence). The CDR3 is 14 amino acids. V lost 6 bases and J lost 7, with 16 bases in between.

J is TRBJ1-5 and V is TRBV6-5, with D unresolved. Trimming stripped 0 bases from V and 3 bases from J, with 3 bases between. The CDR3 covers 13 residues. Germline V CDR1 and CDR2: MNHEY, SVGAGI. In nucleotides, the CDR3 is TGTGCCAGCAGTTACTCAGACAATCAGCCCCAGCATTTT. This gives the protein CASSYSDNQPQHF.

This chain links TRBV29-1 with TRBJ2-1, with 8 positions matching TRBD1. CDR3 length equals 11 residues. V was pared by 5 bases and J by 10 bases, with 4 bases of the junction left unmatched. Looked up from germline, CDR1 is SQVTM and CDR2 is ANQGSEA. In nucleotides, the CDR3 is TGCAGCGTTCGGACAGGGCAAGAGCAGTTCTTC. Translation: CSVRTGQEQFF.

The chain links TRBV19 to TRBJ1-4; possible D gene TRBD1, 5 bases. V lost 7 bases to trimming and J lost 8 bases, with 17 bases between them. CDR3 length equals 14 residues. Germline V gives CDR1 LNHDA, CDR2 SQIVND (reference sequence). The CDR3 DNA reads TGTGCCAGTAAGGCCGGGGGACTTAGCGAAAAACTGTTTTTT. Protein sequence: CASKAGGLSEKLFF. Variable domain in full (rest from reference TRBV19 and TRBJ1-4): DGGITQSPKYLFRKEGQNVTLSCEQNLNHDAMYWYRQDPGQGLRLIYYSQIVNDFQKGDIAEGYSVSREKKESFPLTVTSAQKNPTAFYLCASKAGGLSEKLFFGSGTQLSVL.

The CDR3 DNA reads as TGTGCCAGCAGCGCGGGGGCGCGGGGAGATACGCAGTATTTT. Protein: CASSAGARGDTQYF. The chain uses TRBV9 and TRBJ2-3; D tentatively reads TRBD1 or TRBD2 (6 bases each). V gave up 3 bases and J gave up 5 bases, with 13 bases separating them. The CDR3 is made up of 14 amino acids. CDR1 SGDLS and CDR2 YYNGEE come from the germline V gene. The full variable domain, in which reference TRBV9 and TRBJ2-3 provide the parts outside the CDR3, is DSGVTQTPKHLITATGQRVTLRCSPRSGDLSVYWYQQSLDQGLQFLIQYYNGEERAKGNILERFSAQQFPDLHSELNLSSLELGDSALYFCASSAGARGDTQYFGPGTRLTVL.

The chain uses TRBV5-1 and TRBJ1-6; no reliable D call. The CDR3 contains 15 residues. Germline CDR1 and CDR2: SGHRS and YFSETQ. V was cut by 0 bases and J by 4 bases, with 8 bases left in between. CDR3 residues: CASSLVSDYNSPLHF. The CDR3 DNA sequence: TGCGCCAGCAGCTTGGTCTCGGATTATAATTCACCCCTCCACTTT.

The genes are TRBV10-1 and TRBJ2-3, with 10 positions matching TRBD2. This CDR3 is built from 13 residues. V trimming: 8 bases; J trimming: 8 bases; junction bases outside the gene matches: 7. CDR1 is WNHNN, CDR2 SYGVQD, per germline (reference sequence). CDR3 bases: TGCGCCAGCGGTGCTAGCGGGGGAAGTACGCAGTATTTT. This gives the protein CASGASGGSTQYF.

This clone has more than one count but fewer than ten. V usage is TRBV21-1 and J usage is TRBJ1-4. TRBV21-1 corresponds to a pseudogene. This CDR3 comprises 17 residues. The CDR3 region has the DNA TGTGCCAGCAGCACCCCCTGGGACCGGGACGGGCATGAAAAACTGTTTTTT. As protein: CASSTPWDRDGHEKLFF.

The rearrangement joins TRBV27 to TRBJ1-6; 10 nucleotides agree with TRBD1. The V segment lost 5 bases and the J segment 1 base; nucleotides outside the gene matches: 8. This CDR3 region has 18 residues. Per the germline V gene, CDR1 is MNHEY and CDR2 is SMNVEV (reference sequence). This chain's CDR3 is CASSPRGQGFSYNSPLHF. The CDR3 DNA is TGTGCCAGCAGTCCCCGGGGACAGGGGTTTTCCTATAATTCACCCCTCCACTTT.

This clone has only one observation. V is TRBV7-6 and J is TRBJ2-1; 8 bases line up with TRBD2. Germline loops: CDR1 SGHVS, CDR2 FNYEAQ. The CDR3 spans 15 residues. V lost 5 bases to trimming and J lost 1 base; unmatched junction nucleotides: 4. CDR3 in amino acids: CASSPRGGSYNEQFF. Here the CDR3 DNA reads TGTGCCAGCAGCCCCCGCGGGGGGTCCTACAATGAGCAGTTCTTC.